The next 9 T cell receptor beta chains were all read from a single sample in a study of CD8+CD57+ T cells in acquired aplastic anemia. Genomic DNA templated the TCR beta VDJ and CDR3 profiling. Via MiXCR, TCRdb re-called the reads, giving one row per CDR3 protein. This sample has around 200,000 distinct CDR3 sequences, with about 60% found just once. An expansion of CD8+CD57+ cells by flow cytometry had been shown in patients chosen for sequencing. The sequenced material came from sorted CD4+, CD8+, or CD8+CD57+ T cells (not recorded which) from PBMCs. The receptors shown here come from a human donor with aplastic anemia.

CDR3 coding DNA: TGTGCCAGTAGCAAGATGCCTGGGGATACGCAGTATTTT. Its protein product is CASSKMPGDTQYF. This chain joins TRBV19 and TRBJ2-3; D not resolved. The ends were cut back, 6 bases at V and 6 bases at J, with 13 bases in the middle. The CDR3 is 13 amino acids. Germline values: CDR1 LNHDA, CDR2 SQIVND (reference sequence).

In DNA, the CDR3 is TGTGCCAGCAGTACGCAGGATCAGCCCCAGCATTTT. This translates into CASSTQDQPQHF. The chain combines TRBV5-8 with TRBJ1-5; D is undetermined. Germline assignment: CDR1 SGHTS and CDR2 YDEGEE. Trimming stripped 5 bases from V and 5 bases from J, with 8 bases between. The CDR3 totals 12 residues.

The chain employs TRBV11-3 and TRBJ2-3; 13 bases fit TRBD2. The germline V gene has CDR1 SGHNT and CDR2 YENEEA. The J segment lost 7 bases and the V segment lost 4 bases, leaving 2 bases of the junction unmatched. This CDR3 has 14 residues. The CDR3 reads CASSSTSGGYTQYF. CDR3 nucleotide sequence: TGTGCCAGCAGCTCGACTAGCGGGGGGTATACGCAGTATTTT.

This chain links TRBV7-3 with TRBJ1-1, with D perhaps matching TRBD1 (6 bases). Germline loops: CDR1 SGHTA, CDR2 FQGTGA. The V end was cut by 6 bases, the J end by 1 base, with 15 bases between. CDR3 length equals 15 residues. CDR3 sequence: CASSYSGTTNTEAFF. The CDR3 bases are TGTGCCAGCAGTTATTCCGGGACAACGAACACTGAAGCTTTCTTT.

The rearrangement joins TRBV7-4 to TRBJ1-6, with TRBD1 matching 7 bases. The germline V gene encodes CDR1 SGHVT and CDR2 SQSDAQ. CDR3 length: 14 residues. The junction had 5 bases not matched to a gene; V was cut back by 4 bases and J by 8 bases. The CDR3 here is CASSSGQSHSPLHF. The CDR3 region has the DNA TGTGCCAGCAGCTCGGGACAGAGTCATTCACCCCTCCACTTT.

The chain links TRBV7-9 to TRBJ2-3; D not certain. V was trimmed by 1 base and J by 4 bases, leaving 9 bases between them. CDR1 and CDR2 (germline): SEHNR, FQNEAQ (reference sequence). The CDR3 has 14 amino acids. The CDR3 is CASSLGSDSDTQYF. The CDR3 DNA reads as TGTGCCAGCAGCTTAGGTTCTGACTCAGATACGCAGTATTTT. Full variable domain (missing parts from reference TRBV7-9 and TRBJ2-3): DTGVSQNPRHKITKRGQNVTFRCDPISEHNRLYWYRQTLGQGPEFLTYFQNEAQLEKSRLLSDRFSAERPKGSFSTLEIQRTEQGDSAMYLCASSLGSDSDTQYFGPGTRLTVL.

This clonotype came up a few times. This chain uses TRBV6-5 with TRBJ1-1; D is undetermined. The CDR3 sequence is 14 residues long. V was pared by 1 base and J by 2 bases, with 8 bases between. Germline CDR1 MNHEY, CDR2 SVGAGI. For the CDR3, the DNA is TGTGCCAGCAGTTACTTGGCAGGAAACACTGAAGCTTTCTTT. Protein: CASSYLAGNTEAFF.

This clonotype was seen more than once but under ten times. The CDR3 DNA reads TGTGCCAGCACCCAGACAGGGTCTAATTCACCCCTCCACTTT. This sequence encodes CASTQTGSNSPLHF. The rearrangement joins TRBV7-9 to TRBJ1-6; 7 bases match TRBD1. Germline CDR1 reads SEHNR; CDR2 reads FQNEAQ (reference sequence). CDR3 length equals 14 residues. Trimming cost V 7 bases and J 6 bases; bases outside gene matches: 6.

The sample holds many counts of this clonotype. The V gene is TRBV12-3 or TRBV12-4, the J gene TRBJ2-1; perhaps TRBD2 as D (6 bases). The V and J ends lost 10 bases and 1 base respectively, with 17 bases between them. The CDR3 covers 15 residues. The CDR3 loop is CATRLWRGSYNEQFF. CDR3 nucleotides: TGTGCCACCCGACTTTGGCGGGGATCCTACAATGAGCAGTTCTTC.